The 3 T cell receptor beta chains below all came from one sample that was sequenced in a study of identical twins. Each CDR3 protein gets one entry after TCRdb re-called the 5' RACE reads with MiXCR. This table holds 1,800,000 or so distinct CDR3 sequences, less than 35% found once. Material: cord blood. The source of these receptors is a newborn girl in good health.

The chain carries TRBV18 and TRBJ2-1; no clear D. The J call is doubtful: the DNA matches TRBJ2-7 better. The V gene's germline CDR1 is KGHSH and CDR2 LQKENI. The CDR3 is 13 amino acids. This CDR3 is CASSLGVYNEQYF. CDR3 in DNA: TGTGCCAGCTCACTCGGTGTCTACAATGAGCAGTACTTC.

Concerning this clonotype itself: A much more abundant neighbour one base away suggests this may be a read error. The gene calls are TRBV6-5 and TRBJ2-7; 10 bases map to TRBD1. The CDR3 has 15 amino acids. J gave up 5 bases and V 7 bases, and 11 bases lay outside the gene matches. Per the germline V gene, CDR1 is MNHEY and CDR2 is SVGAGI. Written as DNA, the CDR3 is TGTGCCAGCACCAGAACCGGGACAGGGGTTCACGAGCAGTACTTC. The encoded protein is CASTRTGTGVHEQYF.

CDR3 DNA: TGCGCCAGCAGCCTCCTAGGAGCCCTAACCAGGGATGAGCAGTTCTTC. Translation gives CASSLLGALTRDEQFF. The chain combines TRBV5-1 with TRBJ2-1; D is possibly TRBD1 (5 bases). V gave up 4 bases and J gave up 8 bases, with 22 bases separating them. CDR1 and CDR2 from the germline V gene are SGHRS and YFSETQ. The CDR3 runs 16 residues.